These T cell receptor beta chains were read from a single sample in a study of T cell responses to AZD1222 COVID-19 vaccine. Here immunoSEQ multiplex PCR was the method, and the copy in TCRdb shows in-frame clones only, minus some. The profile shows 130,000 to 150,000 clones, 90% of them singletons. Sample: peripheral blood, taken on day 0 of AZD1222 vaccination. The receptor source for this set is an adult in good health. The CDR3 runs from the conserved cysteine through the conserved F or W. D genes are given only for firm matches. Rows give clone size only sometimes, using once, few, many, or a class for an expanded clone.

j_gene,v_gene,d_gene,len,abundance,CDR3nt,CDR3aa
TRBJ2-7,TRBV7-2,TRBD2,18,few,TGTGCCAGCAGCTTCGCCGGGACTAGCGGGGGGGGAGCCTACGAGCAGTACTTC,CASSFAGTSGGGAYEQYF
TRBJ1-2,TRBV7-8,.,17,few,TGTGCCAGCAGCCTTACGGCCCGGGTCGATAAGGCCTATGGCTACACCTTC,CASSLTARVDKAYGYTF
TRBJ1-4,TRBV5-1,.,14,.,TGCGCCAGCAGCCCAATCCCAACTAATGAAAAACTGTTTTTT,CASSPIPTNEKLFF
TRBJ2-1,TRBV27,TRBD2,16,.,TGTGCCAGCAGTTTCCGTCGGACTAGCGGGAACAATGAGCAGTTCTTC,CASSFRRTSGNNEQFF
TRBJ2-1,TRBV7-2,.,16,.,TGTGCCAGCAGTATCCCCCTAGGTAAGGGCTTGGATGAGCAGTTCTTC,CASSIPLGKGLDEQFF
TRBJ2-7,TRBV5-1,.,18,.,TGCGCCAGCAGACTAACTACTTTATTGTCTTGGGAGGACTACGAGCAGTACTTC,CASRLTTLLSWEDYEQYF
TRBJ1-5,TRBV2,TRBD1,14,.,TGTGCCAGCAGTGCGGGACAGTTCAATCAGCCCCAGCATTTT,CASSAGQFNQPQHF
TRBJ2-7,TRBV6-5,TRBD1,14,.,TGTGCCAGCAGTTACGAAGGGACAGACTACGAGCAGTACTTC,CASSYEGTDYEQYF
TRBJ2-5,TRBV5-4,.,15,once,TGTGCCAGCAGCTTAAGCGGGACAGCCCAAGAGACCCAGTACTTC,CASSLSGTAQETQYF
TRBJ1-1,TRBV4-3,.,15,.,TGCGCCAGCAGCCAAGACACCAGGGGGAACACTGAAGCTTTCTTT,CASSQDTRGNTEAFF
TRBJ2-3,TRBV19,TRBD2,14,.,TGTGCCAGTAGTACCGGGACTAGGATAGATACGCAGTATTTT,CASSTGTRIDTQYF
TRBJ2-2,TRBV2,.,14,.,TGTGCCAGCACGGGTAGGGCCTACACCGGGGAGCTGTTTTTT,CASTGRAYTGELFF
TRBJ2-5,TRBV2,TRBD1,16,.,TGTGCCAGCAGTGGAATTGGACAGGGGAGACAAGAGACCCAGTACTTC,CASSGIGQGRQETQYF
TRBJ2-7,TRBV5-1,TRBD2,13,.,TGCGCCAGCACCCCAAGCGGGGGGTGGGAGCAGTACTTC,CASTPSGGWEQYF
TRBJ1-5,TRBV19,TRBD1,18,.,TGTGCCAGTAGTTCCGGGACAGGAAGATCCCCTAGCAATCAGCCCCAGCATTTT,CASSSGTGRSPSNQPQHF
TRBJ2-5,TRBV9,TRBD2,15,.,TGTGCCAGCAGCAGGGGAGCGGGGAACCAAGAGACCCAGTACTTC,CASSRGAGNQETQYF
TRBJ2-3,TRBV12-5,.,15,.,TGTGCTAGTGGCCCCCCGGGTGCTAGCACAGATACGCAGTATTTT,CASGPPGASTDTQYF
TRBJ2-5,TRBV7-2,TRBD2,15,few,TGTGCCAGCAGCTTATTAGGCGGGAGAGGAGAGACCCAGTACTTC,CASSLLGGRGETQYF